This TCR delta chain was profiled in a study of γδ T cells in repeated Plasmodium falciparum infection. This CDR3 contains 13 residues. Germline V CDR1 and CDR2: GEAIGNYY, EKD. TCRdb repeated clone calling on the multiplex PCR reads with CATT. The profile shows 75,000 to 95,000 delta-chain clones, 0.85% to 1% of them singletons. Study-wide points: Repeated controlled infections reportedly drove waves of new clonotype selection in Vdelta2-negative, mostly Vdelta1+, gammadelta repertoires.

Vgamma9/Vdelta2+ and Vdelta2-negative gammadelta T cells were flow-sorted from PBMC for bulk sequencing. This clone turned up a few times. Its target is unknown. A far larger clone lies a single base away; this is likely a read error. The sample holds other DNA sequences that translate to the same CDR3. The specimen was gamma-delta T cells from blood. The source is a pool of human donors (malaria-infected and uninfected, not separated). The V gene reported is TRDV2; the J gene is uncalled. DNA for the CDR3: TGTGCCTGTGACACCTGGGACACCCGACAAATGTTTTTC. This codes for CACDTWDTRQMFF.